A selection of T cell receptor beta chains follows, all from one sample in a study of shared clonotypes between healthy human individuals. This table comes from immunoSEQ multiplex PCR, and its TCRdb copy is limited to in-frame clones, with some not included. The sample shows roughly 1.4 million clones, about 98.5% of them seen only once. The sample taken for sequencing was naive CD4+ T cells sorted from blood. The receptors shown here come from a man aged 30-40 years in good health. The CDR3 runs from the conserved cysteine through the conserved F or W. D genes are given only for firm matches. Not all rows give a size; the values are once, few, many and, for expanded clones, a class.

v_call	cdr3_length	d_call	clone_size	j_call	cdr3_aa	cdr3_nt
TRBV7-3	13	TRBD1	.	TRBJ1-1	CASGQGVNTEAFF	TGTGCCAGCGGACAGGGAGTGAACACTGAAGCTTTCTTT
TRBV5-1	11	.	.	TRBJ2-4	CASSLEQGKYF	TGCGCCAGCAGCTTGGAACAGGGAAAGTACTTC
TRBV6-1	13	TRBD1	.	TRBJ2-1	CASRRTGVNEQFF	TGTGCCAGCAGAAGGACAGGGGTCAATGAGCAGTTCTTC
TRBV18	16	TRBD1	.	TRBJ1-5	CASSPLPGQDNQPQHF	TGTGCCAGCTCACCACTGCCGGGACAGGACAATCAGCCCCAGCATTTT
TRBV18	14	.	.	TRBJ1-1	CASSPVSGDTEAFF	TGTGCCAGCTCACCAGTGTCAGGCGACACTGAAGCTTTCTTT
TRBV7-2	15	TRBD2	.	TRBJ2-3	CASTQRGTSTDTQYF	TGTGCCAGCACTCAGCGGGGGACTAGCACAGATACGCAGTATTTT
TRBV27	17	TRBD2	.	TRBJ2-1	CASSLRGTAGGNNEQFF	TGTGCCAGCAGTTTAAGGGGCACAGCGGGAGGAAACAATGAGCAGTTCTTC
TRBV6-6	13	.	.	TRBJ2-1	CASSYGSLDEQFF	TGTGCCAGCAGTTACGGATCACTGGATGAGCAGTTCTTC
TRBV2	15	.	.	TRBJ2-1	CASSGSRSSYNEQFF	TGTGCCAGCAGTGGGTCGCGGAGCTCCTACAATGAGCAGTTCTTC
TRBV29-1	14	.	.	TRBJ2-7	CSVSEPSNSYEQYF	TGCAGCGTTTCAGAGCCTTCAAACTCCTACGAGCAGTACTTC
TRBV5-1	16	.	.	TRBJ1-3	CASSLVAGSSGNTIYF	TGCGCCAGCAGCTTGGTCGCGGGTTCCTCTGGAAACACCATATATTTT
TRBV2	14	.	few	TRBJ1-1	CASRDSVMNTEAFF	TGTGCCAGCAGGGACAGCGTCATGAACACTGAAGCTTTCTTT
TRBV30	13	.	.	TRBJ1-5	CAWSANSNQPQHF	TGTGCCTGGAGTGCCAATAGCAATCAGCCCCAGCATTTT
TRBV11-2	16	TRBD2	.	TRBJ2-7	CASSSSLAGVSYEQYF	TGTGCCAGCAGCTCCTCACTAGCGGGAGTCTCCTACGAGCAGTACTTC
TRBV10-1	17	TRBD2	.	TRBJ2-2	CASSEGLAPLLTGELFF	TGCGCCAGCAGTGAGGGACTAGCCCCCCTGTTGACCGGGGAGCTGTTTTTT
TRBV7-3	15	TRBD1	.	TRBJ2-3	CASSPTGLSTDTQYF	TGTGCCAGCAGCCCGACAGGGCTGAGCACAGATACGCAGTATTTT
TRBV5-6	12	.	.	TRBJ2-5	CASSSVQETQYF	TGTGCCAGCAGCTCAGTACAAGAGACCCAGTACTTC
TRBV6-5	13	.	.	TRBJ2-2	CASSGDRIRELFF	TGTGCCAGCAGTGGGGACCGGATCCGGGAGCTGTTTTTT
TRBV13	11	.	.	TRBJ1-2	CASSFFGGYTF	TGTGCCAGCAGCTTCTTCGGGGGCTACACCTTC
TRBV30	13	TRBD2	.	TRBJ2-1	CAWNLAGGNEQFF	TGTGCCTGGAACCTTGCGGGAGGGAATGAGCAGTTCTTC
TRBV4-3	17	.	.	TRBJ2-2	CASSQAGAVRNTGELFF	TGCGCCAGCAGCCAAGCGGGAGCGGTTCGGAACACCGGGGAGCTGTTTTTT
TRBV29-1	15	.	.	TRBJ2-1	CSGEGGKATYNEQFF	TGCAGCGGGGAAGGGGGTAAGGCGACCTACAATGAGCAGTTCTTC
TRBV5-1	18	TRBD1	.	TRBJ2-7	CASSLGGQRSDPSYEQYF	TGCGCCAGCAGCTTGGGGGGACAGAGAAGCGACCCGTCCTACGAGCAGTACTTC
TRBV6-5	15	.	.	TRBJ1-1	CASSFSGVLNTEAFF	TGTGCCAGCAGTTTCTCGGGGGTCCTGAACACTGAAGCTTTCTTT
TRBV11-3	13	.	.	TRBJ2-7	CASSAQGRGEQYF	TGTGCCAGCAGCGCACAGGGTCGAGGTGAGCAGTACTTC
TRBV10-1	14	TRBD2	.	TRBJ2-7	CASSEGREWVQQYF	TGCGCCAGCAGTGAGGGGCGGGAGTGGGTCCAGCAGTACTTC
TRBV5-1	15	.	.	TRBJ1-3	CASSPGQISGNTIYF	TGCGCCAGCAGCCCAGGACAGATATCTGGAAACACCATATATTTT
TRBV2	14	.	.	TRBJ2-5	CASMEGAAQETQYF	TGTGCCAGTATGGAGGGAGCAGCCCAAGAGACCCAGTACTTC
TRBV28	15	.	.	TRBJ1-5	CASSPTGRGNQPQHF	TGTGCCAGCAGCCCCACGGGGCGGGGCAATCAGCCCCAGCATTTT
TRBV19	14	.	.	TRBJ2-5	CASSTQKAQETQYF	TGTGCCAGTAGTACACAGAAGGCGCAAGAGACCCAGTACTTC
TRBV18	12	.	once	TRBJ2-3	CASSPGPDTQYF	TGTGCCAGCTCACCGGGCCCAGATACGCAGTATTTT
TRBV7-2	15	.	.	TRBJ2-7	CASSLGPGPAYEQYF	TGTGCCAGCAGCTTAGGACCGGGGCCGGCCTACGAGCAGTACTTC
TRBV28	14	.	.	TRBJ2-7	CASRKGPLDYEQYF	TGTGCCAGCAGGAAGGGGCCGCTGGACTACGAGCAGTACTTC
TRBV6-5	14	TRBD2	.	TRBJ2-7	CASSPGTTIYEQYF	TGTGCCAGCAGTCCCGGGACTACGATCTACGAGCAGTACTTC
TRBV7-9	15	TRBD1	once	TRBJ2-7	CASSPIQGQVREQYF	TGTGCCAGCAGCCCTATACAGGGGCAGGTCCGCGAGCAGTACTTC
TRBV5-1	14	TRBD1	.	TRBJ2-7	CASSLGDSHYEQYF	TGCGCCAGCAGCTTGGGGGACAGTCACTACGAGCAGTACTTC
TRBV27	16	.	.	TRBJ2-6	CASSPPLLAGANVLTF	TGTGCCAGCAGTCCTCCCCTGCTGGCTGGGGCCAACGTCCTGACTTTC
TRBV18	17	TRBD2	.	TRBJ2-3	CASSRGLAGVGTDTQYF	TGTGCCAGCTCACGGGGACTAGCGGGAGTCGGCACAGATACGCAGTATTTT
TRBV5-1	14	TRBD1	.	TRBJ1-3	CASSWDRGGNTIYF	TGCGCCAGCAGCTGGGACAGGGGAGGAAACACCATATATTTT
TRBV4-1	13	TRBD1	.	TRBJ1-2	CASSQDSGQGYTF	TGCGCCAGCAGCCAAGATTCAGGACAGGGGTACACCTTC
TRBV6-1	13	.	.	TRBJ2-7	CASSEKAAYEQYF	TGTGCCAGCAGTGAGAAGGCCGCCTACGAGCAGTACTTC
TRBV7-9	15	TRBD1	.	TRBJ1-1	CASSTRTGLDPEAFF	TGTGCCAGCAGCACGCGGACAGGGCTGGACCCTGAAGCTTTCTTT
TRBV15	14	.	once	TRBJ2-2	CATSSRKVPGELFF	TGTGCCACCAGCAGCAGGAAGGTTCCCGGGGAGCTGTTTTTT
TRBV11-3	17	.	.	TRBJ2-2	CASSPGNGRANTGELFF	TGTGCCAGCAGCCCTGGGAACGGCAGGGCGAACACCGGGGAGCTGTTTTTT
TRBV7-3	15	.	.	TRBJ2-7	CASSLMPAPDYEQYF	TGTGCCAGCAGCTTAATGCCGGCCCCGGACTACGAGCAGTACTTC
TRBV14	15	TRBD2	.	TRBJ2-5	CASSPAAGGRETQYF	TGTGCCAGCAGCCCGGCCGCGGGAGGGAGAGAGACCCAGTACTTC
TRBV5-1	16	TRBD1	.	TRBJ2-2	CASSLGQGADTGELFF	TGCGCCAGCAGCTTGGGACAGGGGGCGGACACCGGGGAGCTGTTTTTT
TRBV7-3	16	TRBD2	.	TRBJ2-1	CASSSVSGRPSNEQFF	TGTGCCAGCAGCTCGGTGAGCGGGAGACCCTCCAATGAGCAGTTCTTC
TRBV30	13	.	.	TRBJ2-3	CAKDPVGVGTQYF	TGTGCTAAGGACCCGGTCGGGGTGGGGACGCAGTATTTT